Many counts were recorded for the clone carrying this T cell receptor beta chain. Its target is not known. The TCR cDNA carried a universal primer site and UMIs from 5'RACE template switching. MiXCR, applied by TCRdb to the 5' RACE reads, yields one record per CDR3 protein. Of approximately 150,000 distinct CDR3 sequences listed, about 8% were seen once; the top ten hold less than 0.85%. This entry comes from a study of T cells after yellow fever vaccination. Overall study results and limits: Detected again after the booster were most primary-vaccination clones, at 95% to 98% CD4 and approximately 90% CD8.

V lost 6 bases to trimming and J lost 4 bases; unmatched junction nucleotides: 3. Germline values: CDR1 GTSNPN, CDR2 SVGIG (reference sequence). This CDR3 region has 14 residues. Sequencing used CD4+ T cells sorted from PBMCs, obtained 5 days after the yellow fever booster vaccination. The receptor was derived from a man aged 30 to 39 who received the YFV17D yellow fever vaccine. The chain has TRBV30 and TRBJ2-2, with 12 bases aligning to TRBD2. The CDR3 region has the DNA TGTGCCTGCGGACTAGCGGGACTCACCGGGGAGCTGTTTTTT. It specifies CACGLAGLTGELFF.